This entry is about one TCR beta chain. Its antigen is undetermined. This sample was included in a study of graft-versus-host responses after intestinal transplantation. Notes on the study in general: GvH clones surfaced in recipient marrow, some emerging earlier in ileum or blood.

CDR1 and CDR2 from the germline V gene are SGHTA and FQGTGA. The CDR3 loop spans 12 amino acids. Sequencing used immunoSEQ multiplex PCR; TCRdb keeps in-frame clones, though not all of them. The data show about 97,000 clones, 90% seen once. The chain couples TRBV7-3 to TRBJ2-2; D possibly corresponds to TRBD2 (6 bases). The sample in question was PBMCs, obtained 450 to 480 days after intestinal transplant. The receptor was derived from a human patient who received an intestinal transplant, so some T cells may come from the graft donor. CDR3 region: CASGPNTGELFF. For the CDR3, the DNA is TGTGCTAGCGGCCCGAACACCGGGGAGCTGTTTTTT.